The 26 T cell receptor beta chains in this list originate from one sample, sequenced in a study of shared clonotypes between healthy human individuals. TCRdb's copy holds only in-frame clones and misses some; the assay was immunoSEQ multiplex PCR. Of some 1 million clones listed, about 77% are singletons. Specimen: memory CD4+ T cells sorted from blood. As to subset: CD45RA-negative fraction. The receptors were gathered from a man between 18 and 29 years old in good health.

The chain combines TRBV5-1 with TRBJ2-6, with unresolved D. CDR3 length: 15 amino acids. The V end lost 6 bases, the J end lost 0 bases, and 10 bases lay between the germline ends. CDR1 and CDR2 from the germline V gene are SGHRS and YFSETQ. CDR3 residues: CASTDTVSGANVLTF. CDR3 DNA: TGCGCCAGCACCGACACAGTCTCTGGGGCCAACGTCCTGACTTTC.

This sequence joins TRBV6-1 and TRBJ2-5; TRBD2 matches 11 bases. V gave up 3 bases and J gave up 7 bases; unmatched junction bases: 7. Germline CDR1 reads MNHNS; CDR2 reads SASEGT. The CDR3 spans 15 residues. CDR3 in DNA: TGTGCCAGCAGTGACGGTAGCGGGGGGGCCGGGACCCAGTACTTC. Translating gives CASSDGSGGAGTQYF.

V is TRBV18 and J is TRBJ1-2; D unresolved. This CDR3 region has 16 residues. Germline CDR1 is KGHSH and CDR2 is LQKENI. Between the trimmed V and J ends, which lost 2 bases and 4 bases, there was a span of 17 bases. CDR3 amino acids: CASSPSSQVGLYGYTF. The DNA for the CDR3 is TGTGCCAGCTCACCAAGTAGCCAGGTGGGCCTCTATGGCTACACCTTC.

The CDR3 is CASSFSKSSYEQYF. The CDR3 coding sequence is TGTGCCAGCAGCTTCTCAAAGAGCTCCTACGAGCAGTACTTC. V usage is TRBV5-4 and J usage is TRBJ2-5; D unresolved. TRBJ2-7 explains the end of the DNA better; the J call may be wrong. This CDR3 is 14 amino acids long. Germline CDR1 SGHNT, CDR2 YYREEE (reference sequence).

This clone was found many times. V is TRBV19 and J is TRBJ1-4, with D hard to call. The CDR3 totals 12 residues. Germline V CDR1 and CDR2: LNHDA, SQIVND (reference sequence). Trimming removed 4 bases from V and 7 bases from J, with 7 bases in between. The CDR3 reads CASSRLAEKLFF. CDR3 DNA sequence: TGTGCCAGTAGTAGGCTGGCTGAAAAACTGTTTTTT. Full variable domain (missing parts from reference TRBV19 and TRBJ1-4): DGGITQSPKYLFRKEGQNVTLSCEQNLNHDAMYWYRQDPGQGLRLIYYSQIVNDFQKGDIAEGYSVSREKKESFPLTVTSAQKNPTAFYLCASSRLAEKLFFGSGTQLSVL.

The genes are TRBV20-1 and TRBJ1-5; D may be TRBD1 (6 bases). CDR1 and CDR2 (germline): DFQATT, SNEGSKA (reference sequence). The CDR3 sequence is 11 residues long. Trimming cost V 4 bases and J 6 bases, with 7 bases left between them. The CDR3 DNA follows: TGCAGTGCTACACAGGGTCAGCCCCAGCATTTT. This translates into CSATQGQPQHF.

The rearrangement links TRBV5-4 to TRBJ2-3; D may correspond to TRBD1 or TRBD2 (6 bases each). Trimming left V 4 bases short and J 3 bases short, with 15 bases between. This CDR3 contains 15 residues. Per the germline V gene, CDR1 is SGHNT and CDR2 is YYREEE (reference sequence). The CDR3 coding sequence is TGTGCCAGCAGCCAGGGGAGGTACGGGACAGATACGCAGTATTTT. This encodes CASSQGRYGTDTQYF.

In this sample, this clone turned up a few times. The V call is TRBV5-1, the J call TRBJ2-5; D is uncertain. The V gene lost 4 bases and the J gene lost 0 bases, with 10 bases spanning the gap. CDR3 size: 14 residues. Germline V gene data show CDR1 as SGHRS and CDR2 as YFSETQ. The CDR3, as DNA: TGCGCCAGCAGCAACGGCCGGTACCAAGAGACCCAGTACTTC. Encoded protein: CASSNGRYQETQYF.

The chain employs TRBV15 and TRBJ2-1; no firm D call. The CDR3 has 16 amino acids. CDR1 is LNHNV, CDR2 YYDKDF, per germline (reference sequence). Trimming removed 0 bases from V and 6 bases from J, with 15 bases in between. The CDR3 protein is CATSRDQSQARNEQFF. For the CDR3, the DNA is TGTGCCACCAGCAGAGATCAGTCCCAAGCCCGCAATGAGCAGTTCTTC. The complete variable domain, with remaining parts taken from reference TRBV15 and TRBJ2-1, reads DAMVIQNPRYQVTQFGKPVTLSCSQTLNHNVMYWYQQKSSQAPKLLFHYYDKDFNNEADTPDNFQSRRPNTSFCFLDIRSPGLGDTAMYLCATSRDQSQARNEQFFGPGTRLTVL.

The V and J genes are TRBV12-1 and TRBJ2-4; the table assigns TRBD1, which was not confirmed against the DNA. TRBV12-1 is flagged as a pseudogene. CDR3 length: 16 amino acids. The CDR3 loop is CASSPDDRTGRDIQYF. The CDR3 DNA sequence: TGTGCCAGCAGCCCTGACGATCGGACAGGTCGGGACATTCAGTACTTC.

This clone was picked up a small number of times. The DNA for the CDR3 is TGTGCCAGCAGCGGCAGGAATGAGCAGTTCTTC. Amino acid sequence: CASSGRNEQFF. The chain couples TRBV7-2 to TRBJ2-1; no clear D. V shed 5 bases and J shed 7 bases, with 6 bases lying between them. Germline CDR1 SGHTA, CDR2 FQGNSA. This CDR3 region has 11 residues.

This clone was observed a handful of times. V is TRBV7-8 and J is TRBJ2-1; maybe TRBD1 (5 bases). Trimming left V 10 bases short and J 4 bases short, with 20 bases between. The length of the CDR3 is 15 residues. The germline gives CDR1 SGHVS, CDR2 FQNEAQ. The CDR3 here is CATAPNEQVYNEQFF. CDR3 coding DNA: TGTGCCACCGCACCGAATGAACAGGTTTACAATGAGCAGTTCTTC.

The rearrangement uses TRBV2 and TRBJ2-1; D may correspond to TRBD1 or TRBD2 (5 bases each). Per germline, CDR1 SNHLY and CDR2 FYNNEI. This CDR3 has 14 residues. V lost 2 bases and J lost 7, with 12 bases in between. The CDR3 DNA follows: TGTGCCAGCAGTGAAACCAGGGCGGGTAATGAGCAGTTCTTC. This sequence encodes CASSETRAGNEQFF. Supplemented by reference TRBV2 and TRBJ2-1, the full variable domain reads EPEVTQTPSHQVTQMGQEVILRCVPISNHLYFYWYRQILGQKVEFLVSFYNNEISEKSEIFDDQFSVERPDGSNFTLKIRSTKLEDSAMYFCASSETRAGNEQFFGPGTRLTVL.

This chain links TRBV18 with TRBJ1-1; D is possibly TRBD1 (5 bases). Germline V gene lookup returns CDR1 KGHSH and CDR2 LQKENI. Trimming shortened V by 8 bases and J by 2 bases, and 21 bases separated the two germline ends. The length of the CDR3 is 16 residues. The CDR3 loop reads CASGAGTEALNTEAFF. CDR3 in DNA: TGTGCCAGCGGAGCCGGGACTGAGGCTCTTAACACTGAAGCTTTCTTT.

The rearrangement uses TRBV2 and TRBJ2-3, with 11 bases identical to TRBD2. V lost 6 bases, J lost 1 base, and 6 bases stayed unmatched. The CDR3 extends over 16 amino acids. Germline loops: CDR1 SNHLY, CDR2 FYNNEI. The chain's CDR3 is CASRGGTSGRTDTQYF. The CDR3 nucleotides read TGTGCCAGCAGGGGAGGGACTAGCGGTCGCACAGATACGCAGTATTTT.

This clone was seen at least ten times. CDR3 nucleotides: TGTGCCAGCAGCGGAATAGCGACAACCGGGGAGCTGTTTTTT. Translating gives CASSGIATTGELFF. The chain is built from TRBV9 and TRBJ2-2; possibly TRBD2 for D (5 bases). This CDR3 is built from 14 residues. The germline V gene encodes CDR1 SGDLS and CDR2 YYNGEE. Trimming removed 3 bases at V and 5 bases at J, with 11 bases between.

The chain is built from TRBV9 and TRBJ2-1; 8 bases agree with TRBD1. The CDR3 loop spans 16 amino acids. Trimming at V came to 0 bases and at J to 4 bases, leaving 6 bases not matched to a gene. The germline V gene has CDR1 SGDLS and CDR2 YYNGEE. The CDR3 is CASSVAQGAIYNEQFF. The CDR3 DNA is TGTGCCAGCAGCGTAGCTCAGGGGGCGATTTACAATGAGCAGTTCTTC.

V and J are TRBV5-4 and TRBJ1-2; D ambiguous. Trimming shortened V by 0 bases and J by 6 bases, and 12 bases separated the two germline ends. The germline gives CDR1 SGHNT, CDR2 YYREEE (reference sequence). This CDR3 has 14 amino acids. CDR3 residues: CASSLVIGSNGYTF. CDR3 nucleotide sequence: TGTGCCAGCAGCTTGGTTATAGGTTCGAATGGCTACACCTTC.

The chain employs TRBV2 and TRBJ2-2, with unresolved D. The germline V gene has CDR1 SNHLY and CDR2 FYNNEI. This CDR3 is built from 15 residues. Trimming shortened V by 11 bases and J by 0 bases, and 16 bases separated the two germline ends. The CDR3 nucleotides read TGTGCCTGCATCAACGGAGTTCCGAACACCGGGGAGCTGTTTTTT. Protein: CACINGVPNTGELFF.

The chain combines TRBV7-2 with TRBJ2-7; 10 bases align to TRBD1. The CDR3 extends over 15 amino acids. The V segment lost 5 bases and the J segment 5 bases; nucleotides outside the gene matches: 9. The germline gives CDR1 SGHTA, CDR2 FQGNSA. This CDR3 reads CASSREGTGVHEQYF. In DNA, the CDR3 is TGTGCCAGCAGCCGGGAGGGGACAGGGGTCCACGAGCAGTACTTC.

The chain links TRBV18 to TRBJ2-6; 7 nucleotides align to TRBD1. Per germline, CDR1 KGHSH and CDR2 LQKENI. V lost 9 bases and J lost 0; bases outside the gene matches: 5. This CDR3 is built from 15 residues. The CDR3: CASHTGASGANVLTF. The CDR3 DNA is TGTGCCAGTCATACAGGGGCCTCTGGGGCCAACGTCCTGACTTTC. Full variable domain (outside the CDR3, taken from reference TRBV18 and TRBJ2-6): NAGVMQNPRHLVRRRGQEARLRCSPMKGHSHVYWYRQLPEEGLKFMVYLQKENIIDESGMPKERFSAEFPKEGPSILRIQQVVRGDSAAYFCASHTGASGANVLTFGAGSRLTVL.

As for this clone: One end of the junction fails to match germline, which may point to a read error. This chain connects TRBV7-7 to TRBJ2-7; the D is unclear. Germline V lookup: CDR1 SSHAT, CDR2 FNYEAQ (reference sequence). The CDR3 is made up of 13 amino acids. CDR3 in amino acids: CASSPMGPYEQYF. CDR3 nucleotide sequence: TGTGCTAGCAGCCCCATGGGCCCCTACGAGCAGTACTTC.

The CDR3 sequence: CASSPLGHFTDTQYF. The CDR3 nucleotides read TGTGCCAGCTCACCTTTGGGACACTTCACAGATACGCAGTATTTT. The genes are TRBV18 and TRBJ2-3; TRBD1 is a possible D gene (6 bases). Germline V gives CDR1 KGHSH, CDR2 LQKENI. This CDR3 region has 15 residues. The V and J ends lost 3 bases and 2 bases respectively, with 12 bases between them.

The sample holds one count of this clone. This may be a read error: a much more frequent sequence differs by one nucleotide. The same CDR3 is also encoded by other DNA sequences in this sample. The chain uses TRBV29-1 and TRBJ1-1; 9 bases are a match to TRBD1. The CDR3 is 11 amino acids. V trimming: 7 bases; J trimming: 12 bases; junction bases outside the gene matches: 9. Per the germline V gene, CDR1 is SQVTM and CDR2 is ANQGSEA. In nucleotides, the CDR3 is TGCAGCGCTGGAGGGGACAGGGAGTCTTTCTTT. Protein product: CSAGGDRESFF.

V usage is TRBV5-1 and J usage is TRBJ1-4; D is undetermined. Germline V gives CDR1 SGHRS, CDR2 YFSETQ. V was pared by 0 bases and J by 2 bases, with 8 bases between. The CDR3 covers 15 residues. CDR3 coding DNA: TGCGCCAGCAGCTTGGGCAGTCGGACTAATGAAAAACTGTTTTTT. As protein: CASSLGSRTNEKLFF.

The chain carries TRBV19 and TRBJ2-1; weak D call: TRBD1 (6 bases). Germline CDR1 and CDR2: LNHDA and SQIVND (reference sequence). V was trimmed by 3 bases and J by 4 bases, leaving 10 bases between them. The CDR3 covers 14 residues. This CDR3 reads CASSISGVYNEQFF. In DNA form, the CDR3 reads TGTGCCAGTAGTATCTCAGGGGTTTACAATGAGCAGTTCTTC.